These 20 T cell receptor beta chains originate from one sample sequenced in a study of identical twins. TCRdb reprocessed the 5' RACE reads via MiXCR and lists one record per CDR3 protein. The sample holds 550,000 to 700,000 distinct CDR3 sequences, approximately 9.6% seen once. This sample was shared with a second study, whose subject was yellow fever vaccine responses in identical twins.

The sequenced sample was PBMCs. These receptors were obtained from a woman aged 18-29 years in good health.

The J gene is TRBJ2-7, the V gene TRBV5-6; TRBD2 matches at 10 bases. In germline, CDR1 is SGHDT, CDR2 YYEEEE. V dropped 0 bases and J dropped 6; count of bases not matched to a gene: 3. There are 14 residues in the CDR3. In DNA, the CDR3 is TGTGCCAGCAGCTTGGAACTAGCGGGGCTCGAGCAGTACTTC. Protein: CASSLELAGLEQYF.

This clonotype has ten or more counts. The chain carries TRBV20-1 and TRBJ2-1; TRBD2 aligns across 13 bases. Germline CDR1 and CDR2: DFQATT and SNEGSKA (reference sequence). CDR3 length equals 16 residues. V was clipped by 5 bases and J by 6 bases; unmatched bases: 10. The DNA for the CDR3 is TGCAGTGCTGGCACTAGCGGGAGGGCATCCACCAATGAGCAGTTCTTC. Its protein product is CSAGTSGRASTNEQFF.

The chain employs TRBV7-8 and TRBJ1-6, with D uncertain. Per the germline V gene, CDR1 is SGHVS and CDR2 is FQNEAQ. The V and J ends lost 8 bases and 5 bases respectively, with 13 bases between them. This CDR3 is built from 14 residues. The CDR3 sequence: CASRAPAHNSPLHF. The DNA of the CDR3 is TGTGCCAGCCGTGCTCCAGCGCATAATTCACCCCTCCACTTT. The whole variable domain, remainder taken from reference TRBV7-8 and TRBJ1-6, is GAGVSQSPRYKVAKRGQDVALRCDPISGHVSLFWYQQALGQGPEFLTYFQNEAQLDKSGLPSDRFFAERPEGSVSTLKIQRTQQEDSAVYLCASRAPAHNSPLHFGNGTRLTVT.

This clonotype has more than one count but fewer than ten. The chain joins TRBV4-2 to TRBJ2-3; 13 nucleotides match TRBD2. Germline CDR1 reads LGHNA; CDR2 reads YNFKEQ. This CDR3 is built from 17 residues. With V trimmed by 5 bases and J by 0 bases, 5 bases remained unmatched. The CDR3 bases are TGTGCCAGCAGCAGAAAACTAGCGGGAGGGAGCACAGATACGCAGTATTTT. Translated: CASSRKLAGGSTDTQYF.

This clonotype was observed at least ten times. The J gene is TRBJ2-3, the V gene TRBV10-3; D possibly uses TRBD1 or TRBD2 (5 bases each). This CDR3 contains 14 residues. Germline lookup yields CDR1 ENHRY and CDR2 SYGVKD. Between the trimmed V and J ends, which lost 2 bases and 1 base, there was a span of 7 bases. The CDR3: CAISERDGTDTQYF. CDR3 bases: TGTGCCATCAGTGAGCGGGACGGCACAGATACGCAGTATTTT.

This clonotype was observed a few times. The chain is built from TRBV29-1 and TRBJ2-1; D gene ambiguous. The length of the CDR3 is 14 residues. Trimming took 4 bases from V and 9 from J, leaving 19 bases between them. Germline CDR1 SQVTM, CDR2 ANQGSEA. The CDR3 DNA is TGCAGCGTTGCCTCGGGCTCCGGAGTTGGTGAGCAGTTCTTC. It encodes CSVASGSGVGEQFF.

This clonotype was picked up a small number of times. This chain uses TRBV12-3 or TRBV12-4 with TRBJ1-4; no clear D gene. This CDR3 comprises 15 residues. The V and J ends lost 2 bases and 3 bases respectively, with 10 bases between them. The CDR3 sequence: CASSLISGPNEKLFF. CDR3 bases: TGTGCCAGCAGTTTAATCTCTGGCCCTAATGAAAAACTGTTTTTT.

This clonotype turned up a few times. The genes are TRBV20-1 and TRBJ2-7; D might be TRBD1 or TRBD2, each matching 5 bases. Germline CDR1 DFQATT, CDR2 SNEGSKA (reference sequence). This CDR3 has 19 residues. V was trimmed by 2 bases and J by 3 bases, leaving 29 bases between them. The CDR3 nucleotides are TGCAGTGCTAGAATTACTCCGGGCCAGAAGAGGGGCTCCGACTACGAGCAGTACTTC. Translation: CSARITPGQKRGSDYEQYF.

This clonotype was seen a few times. V gene TRBV5-1 combines with J gene TRBJ2-7; maybe TRBD2 (6 bases). This CDR3 is built from 16 residues. With 2 bases removed from V and 1 base from J, the gap between germline ends came to 16 bases. Germline lookup yields CDR1 SGHRS and CDR2 YFSETQ. The CDR3 bases are TGCGCCAGCAGCTTCTCAATGCTCGGAGGGTCCTACGAGCAGTACTTC. Translating it yields CASSFSMLGGSYEQYF.

The chain couples TRBV7-2 to TRBJ2-3, with D possibly TRBD1 on 6 matching bases. Trimming shortened V by 8 bases and J by 2 bases, and 17 bases separated the two germline ends. CDR3 length equals 15 residues. Germline CDR1 is SGHTA and CDR2 is FQGNSA. The CDR3 is CASLLQGSPTDTQYF. The CDR3 DNA sequence: TGTGCCAGCCTACTACAGGGTAGTCCCACAGATACGCAGTATTTT.

The CDR3 loop reads CASSPTEPLPDTQYF. CDR3 DNA sequence: TGTGCCAGCAGTCCGACAGAGCCGCTCCCAGATACGCAGTATTTT. This chain uses TRBV28 with TRBJ2-3; D possibly corresponds to TRBD1 (5 bases). Germline CDR1 is MDHEN and CDR2 is SYDVKM. V lost 5 bases and J 4 bases, leaving 16 bases between the germline ends. The CDR3 contains 15 residues. Filled out from reference TRBV28 and TRBJ2-3, the complete variable domain reads DVKVTQSSRYLVKRTGEKVFLECVQDMDHENMFWYRQDPGLGLRLIYFSYDVKMKEKGDIPEGYSVSREKKERFSLILESASTNQTSMYLCASSPTEPLPDTQYFGPGTRLTVL.

The chain carries TRBV2 and TRBJ2-7; 9 positions match TRBD1. Germline V gene lookup returns CDR1 SNHLY and CDR2 FYNNEI. V was clipped by 6 bases and J by 5 bases; unmatched bases: 11. The CDR3 totals 15 residues. The CDR3 spells CASRGFGDRDHEQYF. CDR3 DNA sequence: TGTGCCAGCAGGGGGTTTGGGGACAGGGACCACGAGCAGTACTTC.

This clonotype occurred many times. The chain recombines TRBV12-3 or TRBV12-4 with TRBJ2-7; the match to TRBD1 covers 8 bases. Trimming removed 5 bases from V and 1 base from J; junction bases left unmatched: 7. CDR3 length equals 15 residues. The CDR3 spells CASSPTGGMSYEQYF. CDR3 DNA: TGTGCCAGCAGTCCTACAGGGGGGATGTCCTACGAGCAGTACTTC.

This clonotype has ten or more counts. At one boundary the junction diverges from the germline segment, which might be a read error. V is TRBV6-1 and J is TRBJ2-1; 9 nucleotides align to TRBD2. CDR3 size: 12 residues. Germline V lookup: CDR1 MNHNS, CDR2 SASEGT. The CDR3: CASSEAGGEQFF. CDR3 DNA sequence: TGTGCCAGCAGCGAAGCGGGAGGTGAGCAGTTCTTC.

The gene calls are TRBV4-1 and TRBJ2-5; 7 nucleotides line up with TRBD2. Germline lookup yields CDR1 MGHRA and CDR2 YSYEKL. The ends lost 5 bases at V and 5 bases at J; junction bases unmatched: 14. The CDR3 contains 16 residues. In DNA form, the CDR3 reads TGCGCCAGCAGCGTGGTTGGAGGGAGGGCCTGGGAGACCCAGTACTTC. This codes for CASSVVGGRAWETQYF.

The table lists this clonotype with many counts. The CDR3 DNA sequence: TGTGCCAGCAGCCAGGACCCTCGAGGGCAGTACTTC. Amino acid sequence: CASSQDPRGQYF. This chain connects TRBV14 to TRBJ2-7; D remains ambiguous. The CDR3 totals 12 residues. Germline V lookup: CDR1 SGHDN, CDR2 FVKESK. V was shortened by 3 bases and J by 9 bases, with 12 bases between the two germline ends. The variable domain in full, completed from reference TRBV14 and TRBJ2-7, reads EAGVTQFPSHSVIEKGQTVTLRCDPISGHDNLYWYRRVMGKEIKFLLHFVKESKQDESGMPNNRFLAERTGGTYSTLKVQPAELEDSGVYFCASSQDPRGQYFGPGTRLTVT.

This clonotype was detected only a few times. The chain carries TRBV5-1 and TRBJ2-6, with no clear D. V lost 6 bases to trimming and J lost 0 bases, with 7 bases between them. CDR3 length: 14 residues. Germline loops: CDR1 SGHRS, CDR2 YFSETQ. The CDR3 spells CASKGSSGANVLTF. The DNA of the CDR3 is TGCGCCAGCAAAGGTTCCTCTGGGGCCAACGTCCTGACTTTC.

This rearrangement joins TRBV3-1 to TRBJ2-1; D is unresolved. Between the trimmed V and J ends, which lost 0 bases and 0 bases, there was a span of 3 bases. Germline CDR1 reads LGHDT; CDR2 reads YNNKEL (reference sequence). The CDR3 is 14 amino acids. The CDR3 region is CASSQELSYNEQFF. DNA for the CDR3: TGTGCCAGCAGCCAAGAGCTCTCCTACAATGAGCAGTTCTTC.

This clonotype was counted a few times. This chain connects TRBV5-1 to TRBJ2-7, with D tentatively TRBD1 or TRBD2 (6 bases each). The CDR3 runs 14 residues. The germline V gene encodes CDR1 SGHRS and CDR2 YFSETQ. Trimming took 3 bases from V and 0 from J, leaving 10 bases between them. The CDR3 DNA follows: TGCGCCAGCAGCTGGGGGGACAACTCCTACGAGCAGTACTTC. Its translation: CASSWGDNSYEQYF.

The chain links TRBV29-1 to TRBJ2-1; D is possibly TRBD2 (6 bases). Germline V gives CDR1 SQVTM, CDR2 ANQGSEA. V gave up 4 bases and J gave up 6 bases, with 10 bases separating them. CDR3 length: 12 amino acids. This CDR3 is CSVVLAGNEQFF. The CDR3 nucleotides read TGCAGCGTTGTACTAGCCGGCAATGAGCAGTTCTTC.